Below, one T cell receptor beta chain is given with its context. The antigen remains unidentified. This sample was included in a study of T cell responses to AZD1222 COVID-19 vaccine. Study-wide findings and caveats: Close to half of spike-specific TCRs reportedly recognize unmutated variant regions.

This CDR3 spans 16 amino acids. Germline CDR1 and CDR2: MNHNS and SASEGT. With 2 bases removed from V and 3 bases from J, the gap between germline ends came to 14 bases. Profiling relied on immunoSEQ multiplex PCR, and the TCRdb table lists in-frame clones only, not all of them. The repertoire holds around 150,000 clones, with around 90% as singletons. The clonotype originates from an adult in good health. The sample here was peripheral blood, taken on day 0 of AZD1222 vaccination. The chain combines TRBV6-1 with TRBJ2-1; tentatively, D is TRBD1 or TRBD2 (7 bases each). The CDR3 region is CASSEQGGVVYNEQFF. The CDR3, as DNA: TGTGCCAGCAGTGAACAGGGGGGGGTTGTCTACAATGAGCAGTTCTTC.